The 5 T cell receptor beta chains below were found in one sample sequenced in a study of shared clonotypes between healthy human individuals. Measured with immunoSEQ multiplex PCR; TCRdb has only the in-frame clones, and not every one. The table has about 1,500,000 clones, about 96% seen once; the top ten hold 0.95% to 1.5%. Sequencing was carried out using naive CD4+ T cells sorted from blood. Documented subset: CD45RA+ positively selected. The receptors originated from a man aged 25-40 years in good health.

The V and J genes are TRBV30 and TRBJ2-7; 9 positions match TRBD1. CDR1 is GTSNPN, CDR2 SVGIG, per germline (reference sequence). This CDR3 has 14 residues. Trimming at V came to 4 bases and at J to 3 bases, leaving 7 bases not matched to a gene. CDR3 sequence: CAWNRDRVDYEQYF. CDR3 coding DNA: TGTGCCTGGAATCGGGACAGGGTGGACTACGAGCAGTACTTC.

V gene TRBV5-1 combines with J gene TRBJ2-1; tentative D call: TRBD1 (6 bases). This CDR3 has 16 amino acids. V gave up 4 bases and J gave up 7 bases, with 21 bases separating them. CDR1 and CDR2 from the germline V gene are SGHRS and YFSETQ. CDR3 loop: CASSRRGQTDINEQFF. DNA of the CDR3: TGCGCCAGCAGCCGGCGCGGACAGACCGATATAAATGAGCAGTTCTTC. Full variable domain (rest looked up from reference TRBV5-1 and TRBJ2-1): KAGVTQTPRYLIKTRGQQVTLSCSPISGHRSVSWYQQTPGQGLQFLFEYFSETQRNKGNFPGRFSGRQFSNSRSEMNVSTLELGDSALYLCASSRRGQTDINEQFFGPGTRLTVL.

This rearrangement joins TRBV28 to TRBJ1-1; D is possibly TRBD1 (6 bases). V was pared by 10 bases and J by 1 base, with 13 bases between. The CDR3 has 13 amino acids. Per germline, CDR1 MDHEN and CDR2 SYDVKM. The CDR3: CATRGTGNTEAFF. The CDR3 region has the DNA TGTGCCACCAGGGGTACGGGGAACACTGAAGCTTTCTTT.

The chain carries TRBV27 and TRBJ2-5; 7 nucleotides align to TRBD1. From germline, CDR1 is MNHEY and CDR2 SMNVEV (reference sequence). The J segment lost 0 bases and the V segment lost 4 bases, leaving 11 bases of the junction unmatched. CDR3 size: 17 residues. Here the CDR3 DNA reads TGTGCCAGCAGTTCTTTGACCGGGACAGAATACCAAGAGACCCAGTACTTC. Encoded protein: CASSSLTGTEYQETQYF.

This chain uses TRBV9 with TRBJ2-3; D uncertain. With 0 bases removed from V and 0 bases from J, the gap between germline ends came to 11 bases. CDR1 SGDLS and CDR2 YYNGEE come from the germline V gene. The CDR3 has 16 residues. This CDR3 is CASSVGSAVSTDTQYF. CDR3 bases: TGTGCCAGCAGCGTAGGTTCCGCGGTAAGCACAGATACGCAGTATTTT.